These 23 T cell receptor beta chains were sequenced from one sample in a study of vaccination and CD4 T cells after COVID-19. Treatment: roughly 10-day PBMC culture with coronavirus spike peptide pools or control peptides (ViraFEST assay). Sequencing of the DNA from cultured CD4+ T cells was carried out with the Oncomine TCR Beta short-read assay. TCRdb ran MiXCR on the PCR reads and lists one entry per CDR3 protein. The table records about 20,000 distinct CDR3 sequences, roughly 52% of them present only once. Their recognized antigens are unknown. The sequencing input was CD4+ T cells from blood, cultured in vitro. The receptors originated from a human donor who had recovered from COVID-19.

The chain couples TRBV19 to TRBJ2-7; 8 bases match TRBD2. Unmatched junction bases numbered 7, after V lost 4 bases and J lost 2 bases. The CDR3 covers 15 residues. CDR1 is LNHDA, CDR2 SQIVND, per germline (reference sequence). CDR3 residues: CASSTGLAGPYEQYF. The CDR3 coding sequence is TGTGCCAGTAGTACCGGACTAGCAGGTCCCTACGAGCAGTACTTC. Drawing the rest from reference TRBV19 and TRBJ2-7, the complete variable domain is DGGITQSPKYLFRKEGQNVTLSCEQNLNHDAMYWYRQDPGQGLRLIYYSQIVNDFQKGDIAEGYSVSREKKESFPLTVTSAQKNPTAFYLCASSTGLAGPYEQYFGPGTRLTVT.

The table lists this clonotype with a count of one. In DNA, the CDR3 is TGTGCCAGCACTACGACGGGAAATTCACCCCTCCACTTT. Residues: CASTTTGNSPLHF. The V call is TRBV25-1, the J call TRBJ1-6; no firm D call. Germline lookup yields CDR1 MGHDK and CDR2 SYGVNS. The CDR3 contains 13 residues. V lost 7 bases and J lost 7, with 11 bases in between.

A few counts support this clonotype. The chain has TRBV6-1 and TRBJ1-6; 7 bases agree with TRBD1. The CDR3 length is 13 residues. Germline CDR1 MNHNS, CDR2 SASEGT. Trimming took 10 bases from V and 9 from J; bases not matched to a gene: 9. CDR3 protein: CATKRDSFSPLHF. The CDR3 DNA follows: TGTGCCACCAAAAGGGACAGTTTTTCACCCCTCCACTTT.

The chain combines TRBV20-1 with TRBJ2-6; 8 positions match TRBD1. This CDR3 spans 15 amino acids. The germline gives CDR1 DFQATT, CDR2 SNEGSKA (reference sequence). The CDR3 DNA is TGCAGGGCCACTGGACAGGGCAAAGGGGCCAACGTCCTGACTTTC. Translating gives CRATGQGKGANVLTF.

The chain joins TRBV28 to TRBJ1-5; D may be TRBD1 (6 bases). The germline V gene has CDR1 MDHEN and CDR2 SYDVKM. Between the trimmed V and J ends, which lost 6 bases and 6 bases, there was a span of 15 bases. The CDR3 contains 14 residues. The CDR3 DNA reads TGTGCCAGCAGGTTGGGGGGGCGGGTTCAGCCCCAGCATTTT. It codes for CASRLGGRVQPQHF. Looking up the rest from reference TRBV28 and TRBJ1-5 gives the full variable domain: DVKVTQSSRYLVKRTGEKVFLECVQDMDHENMFWYRQDPGLGLRLIYFSYDVKMKEKGDIPEGYSVSREKKERFSLILESASTNQTSMYLCASRLGGRVQPQHFGDGTRLSIL.

The rearrangement uses TRBV20-1 and TRBJ1-2; D not certain. Germline V gene sequence: CDR1 DFQATT, CDR2 SNEGSKA (reference sequence). The CDR3 runs to 14 residues. V was cut by 3 bases and J by 3 bases, with 14 bases left in between. The CDR3 region has the DNA TGCAGTGCTAGGAACGCAGAGGCGTACTATGGCTACACCTTC. The encoded protein is CSARNAEAYYGYTF.

This clonotype has more than one count but fewer than ten. The chain links TRBV19 to TRBJ1-6; D remains ambiguous. Trimming cost V 7 bases and J 7 bases, with 11 bases left between them. CDR3 length: 13 amino acids. CDR1 is LNHDA, CDR2 SQIVND, per germline (reference sequence). CDR3 coding DNA: TGTGCCAGTACCTCCTGGAGGAATTCACCCCTCCACTTT. It codes for CASTSWRNSPLHF.

The chain combines TRBV6-1 with TRBJ1-5, with a weak D call TRBD1 (6 bases). Between the trimmed V and J ends, which lost 5 bases and 1 base, there was a span of 9 bases. The CDR3 has 14 residues. The germline gives CDR1 MNHNS, CDR2 SASEGT. The CDR3 nucleotides read TGTGCCAGCAGTACCCAGGGGAGCAATCAGCCCCAGCATTTT. It encodes CASSTQGSNQPQHF.

The chain carries TRBV10-1 and TRBJ1-5; D is unresolved. The germline CDR1 and CDR2 sequences are WNHNN and SYGVQD (reference sequence). The CDR3 is made up of 13 amino acids. Trimming left V 8 bases short and J 4 bases short, with 12 bases between. The CDR3 DNA follows: TGCGCCAGCCAAAAGGACGGTAATCAGCCCCAGCATTTT. The encoded protein is CASQKDGNQPQHF.

This clonotype was recorded a few times. The V call is TRBV25-1, the J call TRBJ1-2, with D possibly matching TRBD1 (5 bases). The CDR3 covers 17 residues. The V gene's germline CDR1 is MGHDK and CDR2 SYGVNS. V was shortened by 6 bases and J by 1 base, with 21 bases between the two germline ends. The CDR3 region has the DNA TGTGCCAGCAGCCACTTGGGGGAGGTCGGGGATAACTATGGCTACACCTTC. Translation gives CASSHLGEVGDNYGYTF.

The V and J genes are TRBV20-1 and TRBJ1-2; D is uncertain. This CDR3 contains 15 residues. V shed 6 bases and J shed 1 base, with 18 bases lying between them. Germline V gives CDR1 DFQATT, CDR2 SNEGSKA (reference sequence). The CDR3 is CSAPPEAPFNYGYTF. CDR3 bases: TGCAGTGCGCCCCCAGAGGCCCCCTTTAACTATGGCTACACCTTC.

This sequence joins TRBV12-3 or TRBV12-4 and TRBJ1-2, with unresolved D. Trimming took off 2 bases at V and 2 bases at J, with 6 bases between the two ends. This CDR3 spans 13 amino acids. The CDR3, as DNA: TGTGCCAGCAGTTTACGAGGGAACTATGGCTACACCTTC. It yields the protein CASSLRGNYGYTF.

The chain uses TRBV2 and TRBJ1-3; no clear D. The length of the CDR3 is 13 residues. The V gene's germline CDR1 is SNHLY and CDR2 FYNNEI. The V and J ends lost 6 bases and 0 bases respectively, with 6 bases between them. The CDR3 region is CASRALSGNTIYF. The DNA of the CDR3 is TGTGCCAGCAGGGCCCTCTCTGGAAACACCATATATTTT.

This clonotype was observed a handful of times. The rearrangement joins TRBV30 to TRBJ1-2, with TRBD1 identical over 7 bases. In germline, CDR1 is GTSNPN, CDR2 SVGIG (reference sequence). V gave up 6 bases and J gave up 4 bases; unmatched junction bases: 14. The CDR3 runs to 15 residues. The CDR3 coding sequence is TGTGCCTGCCCGAAGTCGGGACAGATTCTCTATGGCTACACCTTC. Translated, it gives CACPKSGQILYGYTF.

The chain joins TRBV6-1 to TRBJ1-1; no reliable D call. Germline-derived CDR1 and CDR2 are MNHNS and SASEGT. V was clipped by 7 bases and J by 3 bases, with 12 bases between them. The CDR3 covers 13 residues. CDR3 region: CASNSDGYTEAFF. The CDR3 coding sequence is TGTGCCAGCAACAGCGATGGGTACACTGAAGCTTTCTTT.

V and J are TRBV19 and TRBJ1-6; D gene ambiguous. This CDR3 region has 13 residues. V was trimmed by 3 bases and J by 5 bases, leaving 5 bases between them. The V gene's germline CDR1 is LNHDA and CDR2 SQIVND (reference sequence). DNA for the CDR3: TGTGCCAGTAGTATTACAGATAATTCACCCCTCCACTTT. Protein sequence: CASSITDNSPLHF. The full variable domain, its missing parts supplied by reference TRBV19 and TRBJ1-6, is DGGITQSPKYLFRKEGQNVTLSCEQNLNHDAMYWYRQDPGQGLRLIYYSQIVNDFQKGDIAEGYSVSREKKESFPLTVTSAQKNPTAFYLCASSITDNSPLHFGNGTRLTVT.

This rearrangement joins TRBV10-3 to TRBJ2-7; 10 bases fit TRBD1. J was trimmed by 3 bases and V by 4 bases; bases with no gene match: 3. The CDR3 consists of 14 residues. Germline CDR1 is ENHRY and CDR2 is SYGVKD. The CDR3 bases are TGTGCCATCAGTGGGACAGGGGGGGGCTACGAGCAGTACTTC. This codes for CAISGTGGGYEQYF.

This chain uses TRBV7-2 with TRBJ2-1; D might be TRBD2 (5 bases). The better agreement between TRBJ2-7 and the DNA end casts doubt on the J call. The CDR3 is made up of 12 amino acids. The germline V gene has CDR1 SGHTA and CDR2 FQGNSA. Here the CDR3 reads CASGGQFDEQYF. The CDR3, as DNA: TGTGCCAGCGGCGGGCAGTTCGACGAGCAGTACTTC.

V is TRBV28 and J is TRBJ1-6; D uncertain. The CDR3 totals 14 residues. Looked up from germline, CDR1 is MDHEN and CDR2 is SYDVKM. V dropped 6 bases and J dropped 2 bases, with 8 bases sitting between them. CDR3 coding DNA: TGTGCCAGCAGCCTCGAGCCCTATAATTCACCCCTCCACTTT. It specifies CASSLEPYNSPLHF.

The chain employs TRBV6-1 and TRBJ2-5; 10 bases fit TRBD1. The V gene's germline CDR1 is MNHNS and CDR2 SASEGT. This CDR3 region has 14 residues. V gave up 6 bases and J gave up 4 bases; unmatched junction bases: 5. CDR3: CASRTGGVSETQYF. CDR3 coding DNA: TGTGCCAGCAGGACAGGGGGCGTTTCAGAGACCCAGTACTTC.

The chain carries TRBV7-3 and TRBJ2-3; D may be TRBD2 (6 bases). Germline assignment: CDR1 SGHTA and CDR2 FQGTGA. Trimming left V 4 bases short and J 1 base short, with 12 bases between. This CDR3 spans 15 amino acids. Here the CDR3 reads CASSSTGTGTDTQYF. DNA of the CDR3: TGTGCCAGCAGCTCTACCGGGACTGGCACAGATACGCAGTATTTT.

This clonotype was seen once. The rearrangement uses TRBV7-6 and TRBJ2-7; possible D gene TRBD2, 6 bases. The germline V gene has CDR1 SGHVS and CDR2 FNYEAQ. Trimming took 4 bases from V and 2 from J, leaving 15 bases between them. CDR3 length: 15 amino acids. The CDR3 sequence is CASSSMTAGTYEQYF. The CDR3 DNA sequence: TGTGCCAGCAGCTCAATGACAGCGGGTACCTACGAGCAGTACTTC. Drawing the rest from reference TRBV7-6 and TRBJ2-7, the complete variable domain is GAGVSQSPRYKVTKRGQDVALRCDPISGHVSLYWYRQALGQGPEFLTYFNYEAQQDKSGLPNDRFSAERPEGSISTLTIQRTEQRDSAMYRCASSSMTAGTYEQYFGPGTRLTVT.

The gene calls are TRBV12-3 or TRBV12-4 and TRBJ2-4, with a weak D call TRBD2 (5 bases). The CDR3 loop spans 14 amino acids. V lost 8 bases and J lost 1, with 12 bases in between. Here the CDR3 reads CASCRGGAKNIQYF. CDR3 DNA: TGTGCCAGCTGTCGGGGTGGGGCCAAAAACATTCAGTACTTC.